A single sample is the source of the 25 T cell receptor beta chains below, sequenced in a study of cytomegalovirus exposure and HLA in healthy donors. The PCR employed 60 Vbeta primers together with 13 Jbeta primers. Generated by immunoSEQ multiplex PCR, the TCRdb table keeps only in-frame clones and is missing some. The table includes about 99,000 clones, roughly a tenth detected once. Sequenced sample: PBMCs. The receptors come from a man aged 40-50 years in good health and CMV-seropositive.

V and J are TRBV6-5 and TRBJ1-2; 7 bases align to TRBD1. V lost 6 bases and J lost 5; bases outside the gene matches: 12. Germline CDR1 reads MNHEY; CDR2 reads SVGAGI. This CDR3 is built from 15 residues. CDR3 loop: CASSEDGSRGYGYTF. DNA for the CDR3: TGTGCCAGCAGCGAGGATGGTAGCAGGGGGTATGGCTACACCTTC.

J is TRBJ2-3 and V is TRBV29-1; 14 positions agree with TRBD2. The CDR3 length is 19 residues. J was trimmed by 5 bases and V by 1 base; bases with no gene match: 14. Germline V gene data show CDR1 as SQVTM and CDR2 as ANQGSEA. CDR3 in DNA: TGCAGCGTTGAAGCCCCGGCCGGGACTAGCGGGAGTGGGGGAGATACGCAGTATTTT. This translates into CSVEAPAGTSGSGGDTQYF.

This clone has only a few counts. This CDR3 reads CASSLDRAEAFF. For the CDR3, the DNA is TGTGCCAGCAGTTTGGACAGAGCTGAAGCTTTCTTT. V gene TRBV28 combines with J gene TRBJ1-1; perhaps TRBD1 as D (6 bases). The germline CDR1 and CDR2 sequences are MDHEN and SYDVKM. This CDR3 spans 12 amino acids. Trimming took off 3 bases at V and 6 bases at J, with 8 bases between the two ends.

This clone appeared a few times. The chain links TRBV5-4 to TRBJ2-5; tentative D call: TRBD2 (7 bases). Trimming pared 2 bases from V and 5 bases from J, leaving 13 bases between. This CDR3 comprises 14 residues. Germline CDR1 reads SGHNT; CDR2 reads YYREEE (reference sequence). In DNA, the CDR3 is TGTGCCAGCAGCTTACGGGGGGCACGGGAGACCCAGTACTTC. Its translation is CASSLRGARETQYF. The variable domain in full, completed from reference TRBV5-4 and TRBJ2-5, reads ETGVTQSPTHLIKTRGQQVTLRCSSQSGHNTVSWYQQALGQGPQFIFQYYREEENGRGNFPPRFSGLQFPNYSSELNVNALELDDSALYLCASSLRGARETQYFGPGTRLLVL.

The gene calls are TRBV5-4 and TRBJ1-4, with D possibly matching TRBD1 (5 bases). CDR3 length: 15 residues. V was clipped by 0 bases and J by 7 bases, with 13 bases between them. The germline V gene has CDR1 SGHNT and CDR2 YYREEE (reference sequence). The CDR3 bases are TGTGCCAGCAGCTTGGCCGCCAGGGAGGGTGAAAAACTGTTTTTT. Its translation: CASSLAAREGEKLFF. The variable domain in full, with the rest retrieved from reference TRBV5-4 and TRBJ1-4, is ETGVTQSPTHLIKTRGQQVTLRCSSQSGHNTVSWYQQALGQGPQFIFQYYREEENGRGNFPPRFSGLQFPNYSSELNVNALELDDSALYLCASSLAAREGEKLFFGSGTQLSVL.

The gene calls are TRBV5-5 and TRBJ1-3, with D uncertain. Germline V gives CDR1 SGHKS, CDR2 YYEKEE (reference sequence). The CDR3 is made up of 18 amino acids. V shed 0 bases and J shed 0 bases, with 16 bases lying between them. The CDR3, as DNA: TGTGCCAGCAGCTTGGACTATTTCGTGAGGAGCTCTGGAAACACCATATATTTT. Translating it yields CASSLDYFVRSSGNTIYF.

This clone was counted between two and nine times. The chain carries TRBV6-5 and TRBJ2-3; D gene uncertain. Between the trimmed V and J ends, which lost 8 bases and 6 bases, there was a span of 12 bases. This CDR3 spans 12 amino acids. CDR1 and CDR2 (germline): MNHEY, SVGAGI. The CDR3 here is CASGTTRDTQYF. CDR3 bases: TGTGCCAGCGGCACCACGAGGGATACGCAGTATTTT.

This rearrangement joins TRBV20-1 to TRBJ2-4, with TRBD2 as a possible D gene (6 bases). V dropped 7 bases and J dropped 7 bases, with 11 bases sitting between them. Per the germline V gene, CDR1 is DFQATT and CDR2 is SNEGSKA (reference sequence). The CDR3 is 11 amino acids. This CDR3 reads CSVSDYNIQYF. The CDR3 DNA follows: TGCAGTGTTTCGGACTACAACATTCAGTACTTC.

This clone was counted between two and nine times. An end of the junction does not agree with germline; a read error may underlie this. V gene TRBV5-1 combines with J gene TRBJ2-5; no clear D. Germline-derived CDR1 and CDR2 are SGHRS and YFSETQ. CDR3 size: 16 residues. The CDR3 is CAGSLVSRPDKLTQYF. Here the CDR3 DNA reads TGCGCCGGCAGCTTGGTTTCCCGACCCGACAAACTGACCCAGTACTTC.

This clone was recorded a few times. The rearrangement uses TRBV13 and TRBJ2-1; TRBD1 agrees at 9 bases. J was trimmed by 4 bases and V by 5 bases; bases with no gene match: 6. CDR1 and CDR2 (germline): PRHDT, FYEKMQ (reference sequence). The CDR3 contains 15 residues. The CDR3 coding sequence is TGTGCCAGCAGCCTGGGACAGGGCGATTACAATGAGCAGTTCTTC. This sequence encodes CASSLGQGDYNEQFF.

This clone was counted a few times. This rearrangement joins TRBV30 to TRBJ1-3; D gene uncertain. Looked up from germline, CDR1 is GTSNPN and CDR2 is SVGIG (reference sequence). This CDR3 contains 14 residues. Deletions cut 1 base from V and 1 base from J, with 8 bases between. CDR3 protein: CAWSGGVSGNTIYF. In nucleotides, the CDR3 is TGTGCCTGGAGTGGGGGAGTGTCTGGAAACACCATATATTTT. Supplemented by reference TRBV30 and TRBJ1-3, the full variable domain reads SQTIHQWPATLVQPVGSPLSLECTVEGTSNPNLYWYRQAAGRGLQLLFYSVGIGQISSEVPQNLSASRPQDRQFILSSKKLLLSDSGFYLCAWSGGVSGNTIYFGEGSWLTVV.

This chain joins TRBV7-3 and TRBJ1-1; weak D call: TRBD1 (6 bases). V was trimmed by 3 bases and J by 4 bases, leaving 9 bases between them. The CDR3 length is 13 residues. Germline CDR1 reads SGHTA; CDR2 reads FQGTGA. The CDR3 reads CASSFDRTTEAFF. The CDR3 DNA reads TGTGCCAGCAGCTTTGACAGGACCACTGAAGCTTTCTTT. The complete variable domain, with remaining parts taken from reference TRBV7-3 and TRBJ1-1, reads GAGVSQTPSNKVTEKGKYVELRCDPISGHTALYWYRQSLGQGPEFLIYFQGTGAADDSGLPNDRFFAVRPEGSVSTLKIQRTERGDSAVYLCASSFDRTTEAFFGQGTRLTVV.

This chain uses TRBV5-6 with TRBJ2-7, with 7 bases lining up with TRBD1. This CDR3 contains 15 residues. Germline CDR1 is SGHDT and CDR2 is YYEEEE. The trim removed 6 bases at V and 2 bases at J, leaving 11 bases unmatched. The CDR3 DNA reads as TGTGCCAGCACCACCGGGACAGCGAACACCTACGAGCAGTACTTC. Translated: CASTTGTANTYEQYF.

As DNA, the CDR3 is TGCGCCAGCAGCTTGGGTCAGGGAGCCAAAAACATTCAGTACTTC. This codes for CASSLGQGAKNIQYF. V is TRBV5-1 and J is TRBJ2-4; possibly TRBD1 for D (5 bases). This CDR3 region has 15 residues. With 0 bases removed from V and 0 bases from J, the gap between germline ends came to 7 bases. CDR1 is SGHRS, CDR2 YFSETQ, per germline.

This clone occurred a few times. This sequence joins TRBV9 and TRBJ2-3, with 8 nucleotides matching TRBD2. From germline, CDR1 is SGDLS and CDR2 YYNGEE. The CDR3 sequence is 15 residues long. With 4 bases clipped from V and 0 bases from J, the junction kept 4 bases outside the gene matches. The CDR3 sequence: CASSTTSGSTDTQYF. CDR3 coding DNA: TGTGCCAGCAGCACAACTAGCGGAAGCACAGATACGCAGTATTTT.

This clone occurred a few times. Here the CDR3 DNA reads TGCGCCAGCAGCCAAGAAAGGAATAGGGCGGGGGCCAAAAACATTCAGTACTTC. Amino acids: CASSQERNRAGAKNIQYF. The genes are TRBV4-3 and TRBJ2-4, with D possibly matching TRBD2 (6 bases). The CDR3 consists of 18 residues. Deletions cut 0 bases from V and 1 base from J, with 16 bases between. Germline CDR1 LGHNA, CDR2 YSLEER.

This clone was detected once. This chain uses TRBV28 with TRBJ2-5; 8 bases agree with TRBD1. The CDR3 is 13 amino acids. The germline V gene encodes CDR1 MDHEN and CDR2 SYDVKM. V lost 6 bases and J lost 4; bases outside the gene matches: 4. CDR3 bases: TGTGCCAGCAGCCGCGGACAGGGAGAGACCCAGTACTTC. It specifies CASSRGQGETQYF.

This sequence joins TRBV7-9 and TRBJ1-1, with D hard to call. The CDR3 consists of 17 residues. Looked up from germline, CDR1 is SEHNR and CDR2 is FQNEAQ (reference sequence). V shed 1 base and J shed 2 bases, with 17 bases lying between them. The chain's CDR3 is CASSLVVSADINTEAFF. CDR3 nucleotides: TGTGCCAGCAGCTTAGTTGTGTCGGCGGATATTAACACTGAAGCTTTCTTT.

A few counts support this clone. The chain has TRBV5-1 and TRBJ2-1; TRBD2 might be the D (6 bases). V was shortened by 4 bases and J by 3 bases, with 11 bases between the two germline ends. In germline, CDR1 is SGHRS, CDR2 YFSETQ. This CDR3 region has 14 residues. CDR3 protein: CASSVGTLYNEQFF. CDR3 nucleotide sequence: TGCGCCAGCAGCGTCGGGACTCTCTACAATGAGCAGTTCTTC.

This chain uses TRBV27 with TRBJ2-3, with 10 bases matching TRBD2. The CDR3 is made up of 18 amino acids. CDR1 and CDR2 from the germline V gene are MNHEY and SMNVEV (reference sequence). J was trimmed by 7 bases and V by 3 bases; bases with no gene match: 16. The CDR3 loop is CASSFTAGTSGILNTQYF. The CDR3 DNA reads as TGTGCCAGCAGTTTTACAGCGGGAACTAGCGGGATTTTAAATACGCAGTATTTT.

This clone has only a few counts. V usage is TRBV13 and J usage is TRBJ2-7, with TRBD1 matching over 8 bases. This CDR3 has 12 residues. Germline CDR1 PRHDT, CDR2 FYEKMQ (reference sequence). The V segment lost 3 bases and the J segment 6 bases; nucleotides outside the gene matches: 1. The CDR3 DNA is TGTGCCAGCAGCTTGGACAGGGTCGAGCAGTACTTC. It is translated as CASSLDRVEQYF.

J is TRBJ2-7 and V is TRBV14; TRBD1 aligns across 11 bases. Looked up from germline, CDR1 is SGHDN and CDR2 is FVKESK. V lost 4 bases to trimming and J lost 4 bases; unmatched junction nucleotides: 3. The CDR3 length is 14 residues. Here the CDR3 DNA reads TGTGCCAGCAGCCTCGGGACAGGGGGTTACGAGCAGTACTTC. As protein: CASSLGTGGYEQYF.

This clone has only a few counts. V gene TRBV30 combines with J gene TRBJ2-3, with D perhaps matching TRBD1 (6 bases). The CDR3 totals 12 residues. Germline V lookup: CDR1 GTSNPN, CDR2 SVGIG (reference sequence). The V gene lost 4 bases and the J gene lost 6 bases, with 11 bases spanning the gap. CDR3 amino acids: CAWTERGDTQYF. The CDR3 nucleotides read TGTGCCTGGACGGAAAGGGGGGATACGCAGTATTTT.

This clone has just a few counts. The chain uses TRBV28 and TRBJ1-2; 8 nucleotides match TRBD1. The J segment lost 4 bases and the V segment lost 5 bases, leaving 9 bases of the junction unmatched. Germline CDR1 is MDHEN and CDR2 is SYDVKM. The CDR3 extends over 15 amino acids. CDR3 in amino acids: CASSPRTGSIYGYTF. The CDR3 DNA sequence: TGTGCCAGCAGTCCCCGGACAGGGTCGATCTATGGCTACACCTTC.

V and J are TRBV5-6 and TRBJ2-1; TRBD1 matches 7 bases. CDR3 length: 16 residues. Germline V gives CDR1 SGHDT, CDR2 YYEEEE. V lost 4 bases, J lost 5 bases, and 12 bases stayed unmatched. CDR3 sequence: CASSADRQGPDNEQFF. The CDR3 DNA reads as TGTGCCAGCAGCGCAGACCGACAGGGCCCCGACAATGAGCAGTTCTTC.